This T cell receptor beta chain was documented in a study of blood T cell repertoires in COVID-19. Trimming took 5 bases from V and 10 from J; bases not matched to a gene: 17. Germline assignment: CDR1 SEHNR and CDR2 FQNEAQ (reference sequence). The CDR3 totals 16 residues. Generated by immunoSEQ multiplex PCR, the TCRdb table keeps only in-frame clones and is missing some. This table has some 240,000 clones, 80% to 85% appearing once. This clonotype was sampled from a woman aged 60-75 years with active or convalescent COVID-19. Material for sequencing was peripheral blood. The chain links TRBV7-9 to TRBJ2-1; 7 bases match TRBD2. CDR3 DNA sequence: TGTGCCAGCAGCCCACTGGAGGGCAGGGCGCGGGGGGAGCAGTTCTTC. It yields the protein CASSPLEGRARGEQFF.